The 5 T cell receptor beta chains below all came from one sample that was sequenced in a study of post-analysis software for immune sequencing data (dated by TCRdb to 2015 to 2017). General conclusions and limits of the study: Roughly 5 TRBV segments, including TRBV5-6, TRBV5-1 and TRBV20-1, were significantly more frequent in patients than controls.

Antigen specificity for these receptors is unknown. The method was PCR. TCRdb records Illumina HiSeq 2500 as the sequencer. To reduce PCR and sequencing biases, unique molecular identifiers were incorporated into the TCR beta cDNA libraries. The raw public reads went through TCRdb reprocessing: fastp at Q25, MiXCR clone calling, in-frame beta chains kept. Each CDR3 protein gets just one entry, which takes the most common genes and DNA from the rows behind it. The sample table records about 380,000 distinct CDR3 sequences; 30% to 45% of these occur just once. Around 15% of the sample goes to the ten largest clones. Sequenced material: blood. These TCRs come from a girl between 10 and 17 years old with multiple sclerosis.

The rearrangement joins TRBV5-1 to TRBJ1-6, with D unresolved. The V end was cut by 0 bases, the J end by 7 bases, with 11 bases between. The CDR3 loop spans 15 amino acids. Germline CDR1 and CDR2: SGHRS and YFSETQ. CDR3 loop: CASSLDRVENSPLHF. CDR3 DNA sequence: TGCGCCAGCAGCTTGGATAGGGTAGAGAATTCACCCCTCCACTTT. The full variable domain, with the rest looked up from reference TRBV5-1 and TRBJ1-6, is KAGVTQTPRYLIKTRGQQVTLSCSPISGHRSVSWYQQTPGQGLQFLFEYFSETQRNKGNFPGRFSGRQFSNSRSEMNVSTLELGDSALYLCASSLDRVENSPLHFGNGTRLTVT.

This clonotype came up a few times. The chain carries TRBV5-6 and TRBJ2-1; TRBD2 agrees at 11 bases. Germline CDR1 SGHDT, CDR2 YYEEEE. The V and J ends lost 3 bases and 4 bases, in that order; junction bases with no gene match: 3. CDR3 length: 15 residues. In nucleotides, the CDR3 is TGTGCCAGCAGCTATAGGACTAGCGGGTACAATGAGCAGTTCTTC. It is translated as CASSYRTSGYNEQFF.

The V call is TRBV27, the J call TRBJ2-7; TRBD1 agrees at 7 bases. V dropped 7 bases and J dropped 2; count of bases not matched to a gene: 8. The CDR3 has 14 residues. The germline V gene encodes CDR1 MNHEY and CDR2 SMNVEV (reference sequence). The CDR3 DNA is TGTGCCAGCACGGAGACAGGGAGAGCCTACGAGCAGTACTTC. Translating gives CASTETGRAYEQYF.

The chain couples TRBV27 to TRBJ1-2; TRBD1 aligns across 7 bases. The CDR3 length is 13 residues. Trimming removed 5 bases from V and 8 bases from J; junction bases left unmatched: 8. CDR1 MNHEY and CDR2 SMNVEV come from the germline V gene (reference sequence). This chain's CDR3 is CASSQAGGQGYTF. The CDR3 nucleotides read TGTGCCAGCAGTCAGGCAGGGGGGCAAGGCTACACCTTC.

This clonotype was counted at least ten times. CDR3 nucleotides: TGCGCCAGCAGCTACTTAGATAGCGGGAGGGATGAGCAGTTCTTC. This translates into CASSYLDSGRDEQFF. The genes are TRBV5-1 and TRBJ2-1, with 11 bases that match TRBD2. The ends lost 3 bases at V and 8 bases at J; junction bases unmatched: 7. This CDR3 region has 15 residues. Germline V CDR1 and CDR2: SGHRS, YFSETQ.